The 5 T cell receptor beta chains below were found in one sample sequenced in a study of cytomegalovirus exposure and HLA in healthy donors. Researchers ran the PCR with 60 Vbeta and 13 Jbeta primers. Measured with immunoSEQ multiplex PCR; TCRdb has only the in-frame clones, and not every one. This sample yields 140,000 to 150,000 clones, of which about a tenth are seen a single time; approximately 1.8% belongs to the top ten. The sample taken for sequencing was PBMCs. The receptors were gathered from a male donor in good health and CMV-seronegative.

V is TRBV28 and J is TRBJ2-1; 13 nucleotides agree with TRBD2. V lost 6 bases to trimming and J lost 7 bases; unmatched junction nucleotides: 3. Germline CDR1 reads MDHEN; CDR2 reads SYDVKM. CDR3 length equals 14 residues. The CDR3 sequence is CASSLTSGRNEQFF. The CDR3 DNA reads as TGTGCCAGCAGCCTGACTAGCGGGAGGAATGAGCAGTTCTTC.

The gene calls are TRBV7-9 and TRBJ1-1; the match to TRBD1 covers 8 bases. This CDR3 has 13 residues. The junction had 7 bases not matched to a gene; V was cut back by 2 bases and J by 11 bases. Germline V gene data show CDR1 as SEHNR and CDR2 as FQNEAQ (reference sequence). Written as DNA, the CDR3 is TGTGCCAGCAGCTTACCAGGGGGCATGAGGGCTTTCTTT. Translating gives CASSLPGGMRAFF.

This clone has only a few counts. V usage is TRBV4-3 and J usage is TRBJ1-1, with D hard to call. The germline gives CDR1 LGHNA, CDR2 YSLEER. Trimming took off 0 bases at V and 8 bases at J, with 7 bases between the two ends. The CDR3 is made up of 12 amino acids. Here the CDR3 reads CASSQDRREAFF. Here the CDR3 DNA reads TGCGCCAGCAGCCAAGATCGGAGAGAAGCTTTCTTT.

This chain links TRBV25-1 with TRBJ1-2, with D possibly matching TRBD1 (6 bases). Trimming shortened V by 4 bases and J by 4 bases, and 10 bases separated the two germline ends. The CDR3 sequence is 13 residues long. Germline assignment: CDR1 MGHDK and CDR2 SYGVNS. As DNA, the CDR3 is TGTGCCAGCAGTGGACAGGAAACCTATGGCTACACCTTC. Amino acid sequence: CASSGQETYGYTF.

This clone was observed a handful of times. CDR3 nucleotide sequence: TGCGCCAGCAGCTTGACAGGGCCCTACGAGCAGTACTTC. This encodes CASSLTGPYEQYF. V gene TRBV5-1 combines with J gene TRBJ2-7, with a weak D call TRBD1 (6 bases). This CDR3 is built from 13 residues. Germline values: CDR1 SGHRS, CDR2 YFSETQ. The V and J ends lost 1 base and 2 bases respectively, with 7 bases between them.